This is a list of T cell receptor beta chains from one sample in a study of response to subunit inactivated influenza vaccine. TCRdb reprocessed the RT-PCR reads via MiXCR and lists one record per CDR3 protein. The repertoire consists of about 500,000 distinct CDR3 sequences, with approximately 17% occurring once and the leading ten covering around 3%. Material: CD4+ T cells sorted from PBMCs, obtained around 25 months after vaccination. Receptors were obtained from a man aged 45 to 75 who received an inactivated influenza vaccine. Each CDR3 is given with its conserved first and last residue. A D gene is named only where the DNA matches it firmly. Clone size is given for some rows only: seen once, a few or many times, or a class if the clone is expanded.

j_gene,v_gene,abundance,d_gene,CDR3nt,CDR3aa
TRBJ2-7,TRBV29-1,.,.,TGCAGCGTCATCGTCCCCGGGACGGACTACGAGCAGTACTTC,CSVIVPGTDYEQYF
TRBJ2-1,TRBV10-3,few,.,TGTGCCATCAGTCGGGACTCCTACAATGAGCAGTTCTTC,CAISRDSYNEQFF
TRBJ2-4,TRBV4-3,few,.,TGCGCCAGCAGCCAAGATCGGCAGGTTGGTCAGTACTTC,CASSQDRQVGQYF
TRBJ1-2,TRBV10-3,few,.,TGTGCCATCAGTGGACAGCTTGGCTACACCTTC,CAISGQLGYTF
TRBJ2-7,TRBV20-1,many,.,TGCAGTGCTGGACGGCAGGGTCGGGACTACGAGCAGTACTTC,CSAGRQGRDYEQYF
TRBJ1-3,TRBV5-5,once,.,TGTGCCAGCAGCTTTCAGGTGCCGGGTGGAAACACCATATATTTT,CASSFQVPGGNTIYF
TRBJ2-1,TRBV7-6,few,.,TGTGCCAGCAGCCAGCTAACCGGTAACAATGAGCAGTTCTTC,CASSQLTGNNEQFF
TRBJ2-5,TRBV9,few,.,TGTGCCAGCAGCGTAGGGTGGGAGGCCCAAGAGACCCAGTACTTC,CASSVGWEAQETQYF
TRBJ1-5,TRBV6-1,.,.,TGTGCCAGCAGTGAAGTATCGGGATACGGCAATCAGCCCCAGCATTTT,CASSEVSGYGNQPQHF
TRBJ2-7,TRBV11-2,few,TRBD2,TGTGCCAGCAGTCAAAGGACTAGCGGGGGCTACGAGCAGTACTTC,CASSQRTSGGYEQYF
TRBJ2-6,TRBV20-1,.,.,TGCAGTGCTAACGTGGGGGGCTCTGGGGCCAACGTCCTGACTTTC,CSANVGGSGANVLTF
TRBJ2-5,TRBV7-2,.,TRBD1,TGTGCCAGCAGCTTGGCGACAGGGGGCAGCCAAGAGACCCAGTACTTC,CASSLATGGSQETQYF
TRBJ1-2,TRBV28,few,.,TGTGCCAGCAGTTCGGCCAATGGTGGCTACACCTTC,CASSSANGGYTF
TRBJ2-7,TRBV5-1,few,.,TGCGCCAGCAGCTCCTCAGGCCAGACCTACGAGCAGTACTTC,CASSSSGQTYEQYF
TRBJ1-2,TRBV30,.,TRBD1,TGTGCCTGGAGTATATCCCACAGGGGCGTCGCATACACCTTC,CAWSISHRGVAYTF
TRBJ2-6,TRBV6-5,few,.,TGTGCCAGCAGTTACTCCCTGAACTCTGGGGCCAACGTCCTGACTTTC,CASSYSLNSGANVLTF
TRBJ1-3,TRBV6-5,few,.,TGTGCCAGCAGTTACATCACATCCTCTGGAAACACCATATATTTT,CASSYITSSGNTIYF
TRBJ2-7,TRBV27,few,.,TGTGCCAGCAGTTTTGGTCGCATGGGCTCCTACGAGCAGTACTTC,CASSFGRMGSYEQYF
TRBJ1-1,TRBV19,many,.,TGTGCCAGTAGTTTACGAAGGGGGTCGACTGAAGCTTTCTTT,CASSLRRGSTEAFF
TRBJ2-3,TRBV5-1,.,.,TGCGCCAGCAGCTTGACTAGCATATCGACAGATACGCAGTATTTT,CASSLTSISTDTQYF
TRBJ2-7,TRBV21-1,few,.,TGTGCCAGCAGCGTAGGGGGGTTGTTCTCCTACGAGCAGTACTTC,CASSVGGLFSYEQYF
TRBJ2-2,TRBV6-5,few,.,TGTGCCAGCAGTTACTCAGGCAGGCTGGGTCTAAGCGGGGAGCTGTTTTTT,CASSYSGRLGLSGELFF
TRBJ2-7,TRBV5-1,few,.,TGCGCCAGCGCGAGCACCGGAGCCTCCTACGAGCAGTACTTC,CASASTGASYEQYF
TRBJ2-6,TRBV19,.,.,TGTGCCAGTAGTTCCCAGGGAACTGGGGCCAACGTCCTGACTTTC,CASSSQGTGANVLTF
TRBJ2-7,TRBV7-2,.,.,TGTGCCAGCAGCTTAGAATCCTGGTACGAGCAGTACTTC,CASSLESWYEQYF
TRBJ2-1,TRBV12-3/TRBV12-4,.,.,TGTGCCAGCAGACCTGCTTGGAGCGGAGGCGACAATGAGCAGTTCTTC,CASRPAWSGGDNEQFF
TRBJ1-1,TRBV10-3,few,.,TGTGCCACCAGAGGACAGAACACTGAAGCTTTCTTT,CATRGQNTEAFF
TRBJ1-1,TRBV6-5,few,.,TGTGCCAGCAGTTACTCAGCGTCGAACACTGAAGCTTTCTTT,CASSYSASNTEAFF
TRBJ2-3,TRBV6-2/TRBV6-3,.,.,TGTGCCAGCAGTTACTCCAGGGGAAGTGCAGATACGCAGTATTTT,CASSYSRGSADTQYF
TRBJ2-5,TRBV7-6,few,.,TGTGCCAGCAGCCCCATAACAGGGAAAGAGACCCAGTACTTC,CASSPITGKETQYF
TRBJ1-2,TRBV29-1,.,.,TGCAGCTTATGGACAGTTGAAGGCTACACCTTC,CSLWTVEGYTF
TRBJ2-7,TRBV12-3/TRBV12-4,few,.,TGTGCCAGCAGTTTAGGTCCTTTAGGCGAGCAGTACTTC,CASSLGPLGEQYF
TRBJ2-5,TRBV20-1,many,.,TGCAGTGCTAGAGTTCCCGACGGTCGAGAGACCCAGTACTTC,CSARVPDGRETQYF
TRBJ1-4,TRBV2,.,.,TGTGCCAGCAGCGCTCTGGGGCTAAATGAAAAACTGTTTTTT,CASSALGLNEKLFF
TRBJ2-7,TRBV20-1,.,TRBD2,TGCAGTGCGCAGACCCAAGAGACTAGCGGGAGGACTTCCTACGAGCAGTACTTC,CSAQTQETSGRTSYEQYF
TRBJ2-3,TRBV10-3,.,.,TGTGCCATCATGGGGGCAGATACGCAGTATTTT,CAIMGADTQYF
TRBJ1-1,TRBV28,.,TRBD1,TGTGCCAGCAGTTTAACCCAAAGGGCAGGGGGAGCTTTCTTT,CASSLTQRAGGAFF
TRBJ1-2,TRBV12-3/TRBV12-4,few,TRBD1,TGTGCCAGCAGTTCGATGGACAGGGGGTATGGCTACACCTTC,CASSSMDRGYGYTF
TRBJ2-3,TRBV9,.,.,TGTGCCAGCAGCCTTGGGGGAGGGGGCAACGGTATTTCAGATACGCAGTATTTT,CASSLGGGGNGISDTQYF
TRBJ2-7,TRBV5-6,few,TRBD1,TGTGCCAGCAGCATTGCCGGGACAGGGCCTCGGGAGCAGTACTTC,CASSIAGTGPREQYF
TRBJ1-6,TRBV20-1,.,.,TGCAGTGCTAGAGCCGGGACACCGGGCGTGAATTCACCCCTCCACTTT,CSARAGTPGVNSPLHF
TRBJ2-1,TRBV5-6,few,.,TGTGCCAGCAGCTTGGTCGGGCGGAGATCCTACAATGAGCAGTTCTTC,CASSLVGRRSYNEQFF
TRBJ2-1,TRBV29-1,few,.,TGCAGCGTTGGTTTATCGGATGAGCAGTTCTTC,CSVGLSDEQFF
TRBJ1-5,TRBV19,.,TRBD1,TGTGCCAGTAGTATAGCCGGGACAGGGCAGAATCAGCCCCAGCATTTT,CASSIAGTGQNQPQHF
TRBJ2-7,TRBV5-8,many,.,TGTGCCAGCAGCCAAACGGGGGTCCTTCGCCACGAGCAGTACTTC,CASSQTGVLRHEQYF
TRBJ2-1,TRBV30,.,.,TGTGCCTGGAGCCCTTTACAGGGCACTGAGCAGTTCTTC,CAWSPLQGTEQFF
TRBJ2-7,TRBV19,.,TRBD2,TGTGCCAGTAGTACTGGTGGCGGGAGCCCCGAGCAGTACTTC,CASSTGGGSPEQYF
TRBJ2-5,TRBV20-1,.,TRBD2,TGCAGTGCTAGGGTTAGCGGGTTGCAAGAGACCCAGTACTTC,CSARVSGLQETQYF